This T cell receptor (beta chain) is from a study of beta chain features in type 1 diabetes. The authors reverse transcribed all of the isolated RNA, so sequencing captured expressed TCRB transcripts. Repertoires were generated with immunoSEQ multiplex PCR, while TCRdb's copy carries only in-frame clones and drops some. This table has roughly 450,000 clones, roughly 13% appearing once. This clone was detected a few times. Sampling consisted of one heparinised blood draw per donor, averaging about 116 mL. The TCR sequence derives from a man aged 25 to 40 in good health. Sequencing was carried out using naive CD4+ T cells from blood.

The CDR3 here is CASSHPEGVEKLFF. Written as DNA, the CDR3 is TGCGCCAGCAGTCATCCGGAGGGTGTCGAAAAACTGTTTTTT. The gene calls are TRBV23-1 and TRBJ1-4, with D unresolved. TRBV23-1 falls under the ORF class, with uncertain function. The V end was cut by 3 bases, the J end by 8 bases, with 13 bases between. The CDR3 has 14 residues.